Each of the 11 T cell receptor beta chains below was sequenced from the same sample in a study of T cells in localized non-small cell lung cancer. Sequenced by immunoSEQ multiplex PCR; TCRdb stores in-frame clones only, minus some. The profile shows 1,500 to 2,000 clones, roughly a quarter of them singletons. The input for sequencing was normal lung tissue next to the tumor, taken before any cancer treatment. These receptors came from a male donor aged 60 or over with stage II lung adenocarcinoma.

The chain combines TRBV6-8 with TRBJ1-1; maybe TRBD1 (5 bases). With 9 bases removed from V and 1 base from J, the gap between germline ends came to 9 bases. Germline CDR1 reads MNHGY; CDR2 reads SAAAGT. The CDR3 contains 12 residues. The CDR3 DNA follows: TGTGCCAGTGGACACAGGAACACTGAAGCTTTCTTT. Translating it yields CASGHRNTEAFF.

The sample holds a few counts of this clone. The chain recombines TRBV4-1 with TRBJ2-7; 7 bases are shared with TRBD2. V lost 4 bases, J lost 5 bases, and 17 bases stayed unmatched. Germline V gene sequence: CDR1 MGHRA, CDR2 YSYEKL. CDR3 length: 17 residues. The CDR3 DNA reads TGCGCCAGCAGCCTTTCGCGGGTCGGCGGGAGTACAGACGAGCAGTACTTC. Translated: CASSLSRVGGSTDEQYF.

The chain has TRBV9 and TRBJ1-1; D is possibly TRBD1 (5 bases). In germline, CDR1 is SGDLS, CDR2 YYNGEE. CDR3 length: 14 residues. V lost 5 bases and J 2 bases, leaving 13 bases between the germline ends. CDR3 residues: CASRLQGINTEAFF. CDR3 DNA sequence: TGTGCCAGCAGGCTCCAGGGCATAAACACTGAAGCTTTCTTT.

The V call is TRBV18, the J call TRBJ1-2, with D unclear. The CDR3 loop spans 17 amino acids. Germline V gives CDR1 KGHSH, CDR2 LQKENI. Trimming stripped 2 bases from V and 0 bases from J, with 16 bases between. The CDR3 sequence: CASSPFSDPESNYGYTF. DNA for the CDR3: TGTGCCAGCTCACCATTTAGTGACCCGGAGTCTAACTATGGCTACACCTTC. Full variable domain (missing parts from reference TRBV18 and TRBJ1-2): NAGVMQNPRHLVRRRGQEARLRCSPMKGHSHVYWYRQLPEEGLKFMVYLQKENIIDESGMPKERFSAEFPKEGPSILRIQQVVRGDSAAYFCASSPFSDPESNYGYTFGSGTRLTVV.

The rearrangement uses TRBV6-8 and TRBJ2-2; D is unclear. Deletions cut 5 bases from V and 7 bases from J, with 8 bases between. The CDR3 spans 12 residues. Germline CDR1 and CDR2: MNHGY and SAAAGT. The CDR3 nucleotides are TGTGCCAGCAGTCCTAGAAACGGGGAGCTGTTTTTT. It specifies CASSPRNGELFF.

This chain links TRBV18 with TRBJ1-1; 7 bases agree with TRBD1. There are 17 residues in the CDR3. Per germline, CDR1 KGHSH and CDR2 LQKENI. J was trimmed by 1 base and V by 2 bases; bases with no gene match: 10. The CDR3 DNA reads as TGTGCCAGCTCACCATCCAATTACAGGGGACGGAACACTGAAGCTTTCTTT. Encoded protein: CASSPSNYRGRNTEAFF.

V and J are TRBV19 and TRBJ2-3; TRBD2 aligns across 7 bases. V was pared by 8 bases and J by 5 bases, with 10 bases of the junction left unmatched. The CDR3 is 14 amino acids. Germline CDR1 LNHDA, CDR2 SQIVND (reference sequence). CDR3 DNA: TGTGCCAGTCTAGGCGGGAGTCTACGAGATACGCAGTATTTT. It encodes CASLGGSLRDTQYF.

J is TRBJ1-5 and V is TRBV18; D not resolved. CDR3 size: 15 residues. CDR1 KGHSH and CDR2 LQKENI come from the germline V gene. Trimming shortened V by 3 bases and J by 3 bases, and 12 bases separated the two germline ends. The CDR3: CASSPLGGPNQPQHF. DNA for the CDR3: TGTGCCAGCTCACCCCTGGGCGGCCCCAATCAGCCCCAGCATTTT.

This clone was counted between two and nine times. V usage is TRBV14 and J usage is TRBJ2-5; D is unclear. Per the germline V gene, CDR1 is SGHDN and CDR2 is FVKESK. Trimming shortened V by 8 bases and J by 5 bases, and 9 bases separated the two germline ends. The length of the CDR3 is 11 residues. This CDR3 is CASSSWETQYF. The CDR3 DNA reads TGTGCCAGCTCATCGTGGGAGACCCAGTACTTC.

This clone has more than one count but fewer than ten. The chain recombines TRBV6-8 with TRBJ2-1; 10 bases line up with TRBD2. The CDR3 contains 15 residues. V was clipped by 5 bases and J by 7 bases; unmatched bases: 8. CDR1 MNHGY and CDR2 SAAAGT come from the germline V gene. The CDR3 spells CASSTTSGAGNEQFF. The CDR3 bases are TGTGCCAGCAGTACCACTAGCGGGGCCGGAAATGAGCAGTTCTTC.

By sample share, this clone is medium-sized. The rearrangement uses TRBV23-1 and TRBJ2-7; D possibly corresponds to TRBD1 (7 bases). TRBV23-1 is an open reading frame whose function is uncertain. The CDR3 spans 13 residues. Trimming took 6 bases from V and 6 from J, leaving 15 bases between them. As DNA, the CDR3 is TGCGCCAGCAGCTGGGGGGACAGATCCGAGCAGTACTTC. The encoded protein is CASSWGDRSEQYF.